The T cell receptor (beta chain) described here comes from a study of blood T cell repertoires in COVID-19. The assay was immunoSEQ multiplex PCR, and TCRdb's table has in-frame clones only and misses some. Of over 450,000 clones listed, about 88% are singletons. From germline, CDR1 is MNHNY and CDR2 SVGAGI (reference sequence). This CDR3 comprises 13 residues. Trimming took off 5 bases at V and 4 bases at J, with 11 bases between the two ends. The gene calls are TRBV6-6 and TRBJ1-2; the D gene is possibly TRBD1 (6 bases). The TCR originated in a man between 18 and 29 years old with COVID-19, enrolled during active disease. Sequencing was carried out using peripheral blood. The CDR3: CASSAQGGYGYTF. In nucleotides, the CDR3 is TGTGCCAGCAGTGCACAGGGCGGCTATGGCTACACCTTC.